A selection of T cell receptor beta chains follows, all from one sample in a study of memory CD4+ T cells and cytomegalovirus serostatus. The repertoire was sequenced with immunoSEQ multiplex PCR; TCRdb's copy has only in-frame clones and lacks some. The sample has about 62,000 clones, roughly 76% seen once. Sequenced sample: memory CD4+ T cells from blood. The receptors stem from an adult in good health and CMV-seropositive. Each CDR3 is given with its conserved first and last residue. Each record gives: clone size, V gene, J gene, D gene, CDR3 protein, CDR3 DNA. D genes are given only for firm matches. Size tells how often a clone was seen (once, few, many) or the class of an expanded clone, and some rows leave it out.

clone_size: once; v_call: TRBV5-6; j_call: TRBJ1-2; d_call: .; cdr3_aa: CASSGWTVPNYGYTF; cdr3_nt: TGTGCCAGCAGCGGGTGGACAGTTCCCAACTATGGCTACACCTTC
clone_size: .; v_call: TRBV6-4; j_call: TRBJ2-1; d_call: .; cdr3_aa: CASSVRLGEGVEQFF; cdr3_nt: TGTGCCAGCAGTGTTCGACTAGGTGAAGGCGTGGAGCAGTTCTTC
clone_size: .; v_call: TRBV6-1; j_call: TRBJ1-5; d_call: .; cdr3_aa: CASPGADQPQHF; cdr3_nt: TGTGCCAGTCCCGGAGCTGATCAGCCCCAGCATTTT
clone_size: .; v_call: TRBV19; j_call: TRBJ1-2; d_call: .; cdr3_aa: CASSIMGQATPYGYTF; cdr3_nt: TGTGCCAGTAGTATAATGGGACAAGCCACCCCCTATGGCTACACCTTC
clone_size: .; v_call: TRBV9; j_call: TRBJ1-1; d_call: .; cdr3_aa: CASSVAGAGTEAFF; cdr3_nt: TGTGCCAGCAGCGTAGCGGGGGCGGGGACTGAAGCTTTCTTT
clone_size: .; v_call: TRBV30; j_call: TRBJ1-6; d_call: .; cdr3_aa: CAWQTGLDSPLHF; cdr3_nt: TGTGCCTGGCAGACAGGATTGGATTCACCCCTCCACTTT
clone_size: .; v_call: TRBV7-9; j_call: TRBJ2-7; d_call: .; cdr3_aa: CASSLGIGGLNSYEQYF; cdr3_nt: TGTGCCAGCAGCTTAGGTATTGGAGGGCTCAACTCCTACGAGCAGTACTTC
clone_size: few; v_call: TRBV6-6; j_call: TRBJ2-5; d_call: .; cdr3_aa: CASGRGVQETQYF; cdr3_nt: TGTGCCAGCGGAAGAGGGGTCCAAGAGACCCAGTACTTC
clone_size: .; v_call: TRBV5-1; j_call: TRBJ2-1; d_call: .; cdr3_aa: CASSLERLDEQFF; cdr3_nt: TGCGCCAGCAGCTTGGAGCGGCTCGATGAGCAGTTCTTC
clone_size: .; v_call: TRBV25-1; j_call: TRBJ2-2; d_call: .; cdr3_aa: CASSEFGNSGELFF; cdr3_nt: TGTGCCAGCAGTGAATTCGGCAATTCCGGGGAGCTGTTTTTT
clone_size: .; v_call: TRBV28; j_call: TRBJ2-5; d_call: .; cdr3_aa: CASSLGTSQETQYF; cdr3_nt: TGTGCCAGCAGTTTAGGCACTTCCCAAGAGACCCAGTACTTC
clone_size: .; v_call: TRBV5-1; j_call: TRBJ2-4; d_call: TRBD1; cdr3_aa: CASSSIGATGVGKNIQYF; cdr3_nt: TGCGCCAGCAGCTCGATCGGGGCTACAGGGGTTGGCAAAAACATTCAGTACTTC
clone_size: .; v_call: TRBV5-6; j_call: TRBJ1-3; d_call: .; cdr3_aa: CASSLLSAKGTINGNTIYF; cdr3_nt: TGTGCCAGCAGCTTGCTATCGGCCAAAGGGACCATTAATGGAAACACCATATATTTT
clone_size: .; v_call: TRBV6-5; j_call: TRBJ2-3; d_call: .; cdr3_aa: CASSYSSKTDTQYF; cdr3_nt: TGTGCCAGCAGTTACTCGTCTAAGACAGATACGCAGTATTTT
clone_size: .; v_call: TRBV7-9; j_call: TRBJ2-7; d_call: .; cdr3_aa: CASSFPDSGEQYF; cdr3_nt: TGTGCCAGCAGCTTCCCTGACTCGGGTGAGCAGTACTTC
clone_size: .; v_call: TRBV15; j_call: TRBJ2-3; d_call: TRBD2; cdr3_aa: CATSRDLAGEVDTQYF; cdr3_nt: TGTGCCACCAGCAGAGATCTAGCGGGAGAGGTGGATACGCAGTATTTT
clone_size: .; v_call: TRBV10-3; j_call: TRBJ1-2; d_call: TRBD1; cdr3_aa: CAISVKAGGGYGYTF; cdr3_nt: TGTGCCATCAGTGTTAAGGCAGGGGGAGGCTATGGCTACACCTTC
clone_size: once; v_call: TRBV4-2; j_call: TRBJ2-3; d_call: .; cdr3_aa: CASSPNQGSDTQYF; cdr3_nt: TGTGCCAGCAGCCCGAACCAAGGGTCAGATACGCAGTATTTT
clone_size: .; v_call: TRBV15; j_call: TRBJ1-2; d_call: .; cdr3_aa: CATSRDTEGQDYGYTF; cdr3_nt: TGTGCCACCAGCAGAGATACGGAGGGGCAGGACTATGGCTACACCTTC
clone_size: .; v_call: TRBV7-8; j_call: TRBJ2-2; d_call: .; cdr3_aa: CASSLTGELFF; cdr3_nt: TGTGCCAGCAGCCTCACCGGGGAGCTGTTTTTT
clone_size: few; v_call: TRBV27; j_call: TRBJ2-2; d_call: TRBD1; cdr3_aa: CASGGQRNTGELFF; cdr3_nt: TGTGCCAGCGGGGGACAGAGAAACACCGGGGAGCTGTTTTTT
clone_size: .; v_call: TRBV19; j_call: TRBJ2-7; d_call: TRBD1; cdr3_aa: CASGDGTGVYEQYF; cdr3_nt: TGTGCCAGTGGTGACGGGACAGGGGTTTACGAGCAGTACTTC
clone_size: .; v_call: TRBV18; j_call: TRBJ2-7; d_call: TRBD2; cdr3_aa: CASSPMFQAGAYEQYF; cdr3_nt: TGTGCCAGCTCACCAATGTTTCAAGCGGGGGCCTACGAGCAGTACTTC
clone_size: few; v_call: TRBV6-1; j_call: TRBJ2-7; d_call: TRBD2; cdr3_aa: CASRETSGRHEQYF; cdr3_nt: TGTGCCAGCAGAGAGACTAGCGGGAGACACGAGCAGTACTTC
clone_size: .; v_call: TRBV14; j_call: TRBJ1-5; d_call: .; cdr3_aa: CASRGQPHQPQHF; cdr3_nt: TGTGCCAGCAGGGGGCAGCCCCATCAGCCCCAGCATTTT
clone_size: .; v_call: TRBV7-2; j_call: TRBJ2-3; d_call: .; cdr3_aa: CASSSYQSTDTQYF; cdr3_nt: TGTGCCAGCAGCTCCTACCAATCCACAGATACGCAGTATTTT
clone_size: .; v_call: TRBV7-9; j_call: TRBJ1-4; d_call: .; cdr3_aa: CASSLDGQGNEKLFF; cdr3_nt: TGTGCCAGCAGCTTAGATGGACAAGGGAATGAAAAACTGTTTTTT
clone_size: .; v_call: TRBV2; j_call: TRBJ2-2; d_call: .; cdr3_aa: CASTGGILYTGELFF; cdr3_nt: TGTGCCAGCACTGGGGGGATTCTCTACACCGGGGAGCTGTTTTTT
clone_size: many; v_call: TRBV5-6; j_call: TRBJ2-1; d_call: .; cdr3_aa: CASSAIQGIRGNEQFF; cdr3_nt: TGTGCCAGCAGTGCCATCCAGGGGATTAGGGGGAATGAGCAGTTCTTC
clone_size: few; v_call: TRBV28; j_call: TRBJ2-1; d_call: TRBD2; cdr3_aa: CASSLGFGGSGRIFQFF; cdr3_nt: TGTGCCAGCAGTTTAGGGTTTGGCGGTAGCGGGAGGATTTTCCAGTTCTTC
clone_size: .; v_call: TRBV10-1; j_call: TRBJ2-7; d_call: .; cdr3_aa: CASSDLCGQLIYEQYF; cdr3_nt: TGCGCCAGCAGTGACCTGTGCGGGCAACTAATCTACGAGCAGTACTTC
clone_size: .; v_call: TRBV11-1; j_call: TRBJ1-1; d_call: .; cdr3_aa: CASSLPGEVNTEAFF; cdr3_nt: TGTGCCAGCAGCTTACCAGGGGAGGTGAACACTGAAGCTTTCTTT
clone_size: .; v_call: TRBV6-1; j_call: TRBJ1-2; d_call: .; cdr3_aa: CASSEAGFAGYTF; cdr3_nt: TGTGCCAGCAGTGAAGCAGGCTTTGCGGGCTACACCTTC
clone_size: .; v_call: TRBV19; j_call: TRBJ1-5; d_call: .; cdr3_aa: CASSMTPEFGRTSQPQHF; cdr3_nt: TGTGCCAGTAGTATGACCCCCGAGTTCGGTAGGACGAGTCAGCCCCAGCATTTT
clone_size: once; v_call: TRBV6-5; j_call: TRBJ1-1; d_call: TRBD1; cdr3_aa: CASRMTGGGTEAFF; cdr3_nt: TGTGCCAGCAGGATGACAGGGGGCGGTACTGAAGCTTTCTTT